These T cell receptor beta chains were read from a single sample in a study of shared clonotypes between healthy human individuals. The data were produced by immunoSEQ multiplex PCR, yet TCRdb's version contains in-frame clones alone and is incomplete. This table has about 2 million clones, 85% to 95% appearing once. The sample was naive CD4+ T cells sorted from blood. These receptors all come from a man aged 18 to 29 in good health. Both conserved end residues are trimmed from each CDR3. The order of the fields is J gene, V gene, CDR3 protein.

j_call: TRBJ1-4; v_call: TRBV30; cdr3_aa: AWSVGFNEKLF
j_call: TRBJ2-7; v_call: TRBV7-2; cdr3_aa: ASSTSGLSLYEQY
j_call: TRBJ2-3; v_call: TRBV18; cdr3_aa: ASTQGASDTQY
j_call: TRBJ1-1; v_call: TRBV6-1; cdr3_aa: ASSEWGDRGTEAF
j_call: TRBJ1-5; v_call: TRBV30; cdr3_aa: AWSEAGDQPQH
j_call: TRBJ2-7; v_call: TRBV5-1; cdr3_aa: ASSLYSSASSYEQY
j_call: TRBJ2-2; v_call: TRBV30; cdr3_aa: AWSVRSSGRAGTGELF
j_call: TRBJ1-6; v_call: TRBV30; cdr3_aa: ALSRGDRSLH
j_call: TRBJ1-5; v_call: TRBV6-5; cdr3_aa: ASSIQGTPNQPQH
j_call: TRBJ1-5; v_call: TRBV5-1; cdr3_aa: ASSPGQSGQPQH
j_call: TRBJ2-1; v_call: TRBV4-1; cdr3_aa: ASSQDLRGYNEQF
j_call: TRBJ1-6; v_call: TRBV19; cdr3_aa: ASSIPARSPLH
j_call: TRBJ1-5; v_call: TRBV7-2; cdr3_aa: ASSRGSGNQPQH
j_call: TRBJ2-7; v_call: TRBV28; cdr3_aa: ASSPGRFPYEQY
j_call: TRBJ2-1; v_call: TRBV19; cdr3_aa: ASSMSSGTYNEQF
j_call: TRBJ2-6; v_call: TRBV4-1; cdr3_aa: ASSQGGWVSFLGANVLT
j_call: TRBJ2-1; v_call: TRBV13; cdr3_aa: ASSWEGGSYNEQF
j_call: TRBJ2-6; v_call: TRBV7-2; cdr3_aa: ASSTRLLNVLT
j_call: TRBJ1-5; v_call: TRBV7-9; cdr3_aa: ASSLMDNQPQH
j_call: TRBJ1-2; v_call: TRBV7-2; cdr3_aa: ASSFSPQGGSGYT
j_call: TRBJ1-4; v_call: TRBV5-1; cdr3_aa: ASSLEAGPNEKLF
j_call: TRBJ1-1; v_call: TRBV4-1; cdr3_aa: ASSQEARGGNTEAF
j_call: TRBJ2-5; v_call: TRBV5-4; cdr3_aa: ASSFGLAGQETQY